This T cell receptor (beta chain) is from a study of patients and donors after allogeneic stem cell transplantation. TCRdb re-called the RT-PCR reads with MiXCR, one entry per CDR3 protein. The table lists 160,000 or so distinct CDR3 sequences, roughly 24% of them singletons, with roughly 25% in the top ten. The CDR3 has 13 amino acids. CDR1 DFQATT and CDR2 SNEGSKA come from the germline V gene (reference sequence). Trimming removed 0 bases at V and 0 bases at J, with 4 bases between. This clonotype came up a few times. The chain carries TRBV20-1 and TRBJ2-3; D is undetermined. Sequencing was carried out using blood, either unsorted or a sorted T cell fraction (not recorded which). This sequence was found in a human donor who was either an allogeneic HSCT recipient or a stem cell or donor lymphocyte infusion donor (not recorded which). It is not recorded whose cells these are; they may come from a transplant donor. This CDR3 is CSARDPSTDTQYF. In nucleotides, the CDR3 is TGCAGTGCTAGAGACCCTAGCACAGATACGCAGTATTTT.